A selection of T cell receptor beta chains follows, all from one sample in a study of blood T cell repertoires in COVID-19. Using immunoSEQ multiplex PCR, the repertoire was profiled, and TCRdb retains in-frame clones only, with some absent. The data show over 300,000 clones, with approximately 90% seen just once and 5.5% to 6% held by the top ten. Sequenced material: PBMCs or T cells enriched from blood (not recorded which). These receptors were obtained from a woman aged 30 to 39 who had recovered from COVID-19. CDR3s include the opening cysteine and the closing phenylalanine or tryptophan. The D gene is left open where the match is weak. Size is omitted from some rows. Given values are once, few, many or a class for expanded clones.

d_call clone_size j_call v_call cdr3_nt cdr3_aa
TRBD2 once TRBJ2-3 TRBV7-9 TGTGCCAGCAGCGGAGGACTAGCGGGCACAGATACGCAGTATTTT CASSGGLAGTDTQYF
- - TRBJ2-4 TRBV5-1 TGCGCCAGCAGCTTGGAATCGGTCCCCTTAGCCAAAAACATTCAGTACTTC CASSLESVPLAKNIQYF
TRBD1 - TRBJ1-2 TRBV5-6 TGTGCCAGCAGCCCGGACAGGGGTAGAAACTATGGCTACACCTTC CASSPDRGRNYGYTF
- - TRBJ1-5 TRBV30 TGTGCCTGGAGCACAGGGATCGATCAGCCCCAGCATTTT CAWSTGIDQPQHF
- - TRBJ1-6 TRBV12-3/TRBV12-4 TGTGCCAGCAGCCGTCGTTTTACACCCCTCCACTTT CASSRRFTPLHF
TRBD1 - TRBJ2-1 TRBV5-1 TGCGCCAGCAGCTTGGCCCTGCAGGGGGAAGGTGAGCAGTTCTTC CASSLALQGEGEQFF
- - TRBJ1-5 TRBV28 TGTGCCAGCAGTTTAGCCGGGTTCAATCAGCCCCAGCATTTT CASSLAGFNQPQHF
TRBD2 - TRBJ2-5 TRBV2 TGTGCCAGTAACGACTGGGGGGGGGTTGAGACCCAGTACTTC CASNDWGGVETQYF
- once TRBJ1-1 TRBV3-1/TRBV3-2 TGTGCCAGCAGCCCCCAGGCAGGGTGGGGCACTGAAGCTTTCTTT CASSPQAGWGTEAFF
TRBD1 - TRBJ1-2 TRBV5-5 TGTGCCAGCCACCGGGACAGTCCTAACTATGGCTACACCTTC CASHRDSPNYGYTF
- - TRBJ2-1 TRBV19 TGTGCCAGTAGTATCGATGGGGGGAATGAGCAGTTCTTC CASSIDGGNEQFF
TRBD1 - TRBJ1-1 TRBV15 TGTGCCACTACAGGGGACACTGAAGCTTTCTTT CATTGDTEAFF
- few TRBJ1-2 TRBV2 TGTGCGGTGGGGAGGGGTGGTCAGGGCTACACCTTC CAVGRGGQGYTF
- - TRBJ1-2 TRBV5-1 TGCGCCAGCAGCTTGGCTCAGGGCGGTGGCTACACCTTC CASSLAQGGGYTF
- - TRBJ2-1 TRBV7-8 TGTGCCAGCAACCGAGACAGGCCCAATGAGCAGTTCTTC CASNRDRPNEQFF
- few TRBJ1-1 TRBV5-4 TGTGCCAGCAGCTTGGACGGTATGAACACTGAAGCTTTCTTT CASSLDGMNTEAFF
TRBD1 - TRBJ1-5 TRBV18 TGTGCCAGCTCACAAAATACAGGGGGAGATCAGCCCCAGCATTTT CASSQNTGGDQPQHF
TRBD1 once TRBJ1-5 TRBV2 TGTGCCAGCAGTCAGGGGGTCGGTCAGCCCCAGCATTTT CASSQGVGQPQHF
TRBD1 - TRBJ1-1 TRBV6-5 TGTGCCAGCAGACCGGGACAGGGTCGGAACACTGAAGCTTTCTTT CASRPGQGRNTEAFF
- - TRBJ1-3 TRBV7-9 TGTGCCAGCAAGGGGGACTCTGGAAACACCATATATTTT CASKGDSGNTIYF
TRBD2 - TRBJ2-7 TRBV5-1 TGCGCCAGCAGCACAGGGGAGGCTAGCGGGGCCTACGAGCAGTACTTC CASSTGEASGAYEQYF
- - TRBJ1-5 TRBV30 TGTGCCTGGAGTCCCCCTTTTCAGCCCCAGCATTTT CAWSPPFQPQHF
TRBD1 - TRBJ1-3 TRBV9 TGTGCCAGCGGACAGGGACCGACGGGTGACACCATATATTTT CASGQGPTGDTIYF
TRBD1 - TRBJ1-4 TRBV19 TGTGCCAGTAGGAGGACAGGGTCGGGTGAAAAACTGTTTTTT CASRRTGSGEKLFF